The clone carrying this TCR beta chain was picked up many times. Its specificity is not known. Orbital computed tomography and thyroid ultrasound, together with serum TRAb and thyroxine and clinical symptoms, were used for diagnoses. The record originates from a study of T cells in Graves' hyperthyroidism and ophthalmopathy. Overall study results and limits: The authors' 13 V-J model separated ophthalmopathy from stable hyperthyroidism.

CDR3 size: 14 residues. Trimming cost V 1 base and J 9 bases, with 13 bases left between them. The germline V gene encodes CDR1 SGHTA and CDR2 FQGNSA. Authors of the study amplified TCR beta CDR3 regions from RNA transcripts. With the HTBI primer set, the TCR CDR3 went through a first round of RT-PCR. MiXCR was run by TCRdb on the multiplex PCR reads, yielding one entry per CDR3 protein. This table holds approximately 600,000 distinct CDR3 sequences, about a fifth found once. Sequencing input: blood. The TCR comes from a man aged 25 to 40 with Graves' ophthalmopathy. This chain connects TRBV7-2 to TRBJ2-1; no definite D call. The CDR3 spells CASSLDPRTPEQFF. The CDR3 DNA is TGTGCCAGCAGCTTAGACCCGCGCACCCCTGAGCAGTTCTTC.